These 19 T cell receptor beta chains originate from one sample sequenced in a study of T-cell memory formation after mild COVID-19. TCRdb used MiXCR to reprocess the 5' RACE reads, holding one entry per CDR3 protein. The sample lists under 600,000 distinct CDR3 sequences, roughly a fifth occurring once. Sequencing was performed on PBMCs or a T cell subset sorted from them (not recorded which). These receptors all come from an adult woman who had mild COVID-19 (a few samples of this study predate the infection). Cell type and time point are not known.

The chain's CDR3 is CSARVPGGQETQYF. DNA of the CDR3: TGCAGTGCTAGAGTGCCGGGAGGTCAAGAGACCCAGTACTTC. The chain links TRBV20-1 to TRBJ2-5, with 7 bases aligning to TRBD2. Germline lookup yields CDR1 DFQATT and CDR2 SNEGSKA (reference sequence). CDR3 size: 14 residues. V dropped 1 base and J dropped 2; count of bases not matched to a gene: 4.

V usage is TRBV3-1 and J usage is TRBJ2-2; unclear D gene. Trimming pared 1 base from V and 3 bases from J, leaving 9 bases between. The CDR3 sequence is 15 residues long. CDR1 is LGHDT, CDR2 YNNKEL, per germline (reference sequence). This chain's CDR3 is CASSQVTGHTGELFF. Written as DNA, the CDR3 is TGTGCCAGCAGCCAAGTTACCGGACACACCGGGGAGCTGTTTTTT.

The V and J genes are TRBV7-8 and TRBJ1-2; D not certain. Germline V lookup: CDR1 SGHVS, CDR2 FQNEAQ. The CDR3 is made up of 15 amino acids. The V end was cut by 4 bases, the J end by 2 bases, with 14 bases between. The CDR3 sequence: CASSSSPRANYGYTF. CDR3 in DNA: TGTGCCAGCAGCTCCTCCCCCCGGGCGAACTATGGCTACACCTTC.

This clonotype was observed a handful of times. The chain has TRBV7-9 and TRBJ2-5; D is perhaps TRBD2 (7 bases). The CDR3 covers 15 residues. Deletions cut 1 base from V and 5 bases from J, with 14 bases between. Per germline, CDR1 SEHNR and CDR2 FQNEAQ (reference sequence). The CDR3, as DNA: TGTGCCAGCAGCTTAGGCGCCCGGGGGGCGGAGACCCAGTACTTC. It codes for CASSLGARGAETQYF.

The gene calls are TRBV6-5 and TRBJ1-3; the D is unclear. With 0 bases removed from V and 0 bases from J, the gap between germline ends came to 12 bases. The CDR3 length is 17 residues. CDR1 is MNHEY, CDR2 SVGAGI, per germline. The CDR3 region is CASSYSEESSSGNTIYF. The CDR3 DNA sequence: TGTGCCAGCAGTTACTCGGAGGAATCGAGCTCTGGAAACACCATATATTTT.

The genes are TRBV9 and TRBJ2-5; weak D call: TRBD1 (6 bases). V lost 0 bases and J 9 bases, leaving 18 bases between the germline ends. Germline CDR1 is SGDLS and CDR2 is YYNGEE. The CDR3 has 15 amino acids. The CDR3 bases are TGTGCCAGCAGCGTAGTCGACAGGATAGGGAGTCCCCAGTACTTC. Its protein is CASSVVDRIGSPQYF.

In regard to this clonotype: The limits of the CDR3 on the DNA are not certain, so only TCRdb's listed CDR3 is given. The chain has TRBV29-1 and TRBJ1-2. Per the germline V gene, CDR1 is SQVTM and CDR2 is ANQGSEA. The CDR3 adds up to 12 amino acids, both ends counted. CDR3 amino acids: CSVADGAFGNTF.

V gene TRBV4-1 combines with J gene TRBJ1-6, with D possibly matching TRBD1 (6 bases). CDR1 and CDR2 from the germline V gene are MGHRA and YSYEKL. This CDR3 is built from 14 residues. V was cut by 4 bases and J by 10 bases, with 14 bases left in between. The CDR3 sequence: CASSLVAGTSPLHF. The CDR3 DNA is TGCGCCAGCAGCCTTGTGGCAGGGACATCACCCCTCCACTTT.

The CDR3 region has the DNA TGTGCCAGCTCACCGATAGCATACAATGAGCAGTTCTTC. Its translation is CASSPIAYNEQFF. The rearrangement uses TRBV18 and TRBJ2-1; no definite D call. Germline CDR1 KGHSH, CDR2 LQKENI. The CDR3 is 13 amino acids. V was trimmed by 3 bases and J by 4 bases, leaving 7 bases between them.

This clonotype occurred a few times. V gene TRBV9 combines with J gene TRBJ1-2; 8 bases agree with TRBD1. The CDR3 covers 16 residues. V dropped 3 bases and J dropped 5; count of bases not matched to a gene: 12. Per the germline V gene, CDR1 is SGDLS and CDR2 is YYNGEE. CDR3 residues: CASSAGEGQVYYGYTF. The DNA of the CDR3 is TGTGCCAGCAGCGCGGGTGAGGGACAGGTGTATTATGGCTACACCTTC.

The table lists this clonotype with a few counts. The V call is TRBV10-2, the J call TRBJ2-3, with a tentative D call TRBD2 (5 bases). From germline, CDR1 is WSHSY and CDR2 SAAADI. The V gene lost 2 bases and the J gene lost 0 bases, with 18 bases spanning the gap. The CDR3 totals 18 residues. The CDR3, as DNA: TGCGCCAGCAGTGAGATCCGGTTGGCTAGCACAAGCACAGATACGCAGTATTTT. Translated: CASSEIRLASTSTDTQYF.

The V and J genes are TRBV5-6 and TRBJ1-2; no firm D call. Trimming removed 0 bases from V and 4 bases from J, with 13 bases in between. CDR3 length equals 15 residues. The germline CDR1 and CDR2 sequences are SGHDT and YYEEEE. CDR3 sequence: CASSLAKSRTYGYTF. The CDR3 bases are TGTGCCAGCAGCTTGGCCAAGTCCAGGACCTATGGCTACACCTTC.

The chain uses TRBV30 and TRBJ1-3, with D possibly being TRBD1 (5 bases). This CDR3 is 16 amino acids long. The ends were cut back, 3 bases at V and 0 bases at J, with 15 bases in the middle. Germline CDR1 is GTSNPN and CDR2 is SVGIG (reference sequence). The CDR3 DNA follows: TGTGCCTGGAGCCACCCGGGGCAGATCTCTGGAAACACCATATATTTT. Translating it yields CAWSHPGQISGNTIYF.

In its sample, this clonotype was seen a few times. V and J are TRBV7-2 and TRBJ2-1; no reliable D call. Germline V gives CDR1 SGHTA, CDR2 FQGNSA. Trimming removed 4 bases at V and 1 base at J, with 8 bases between. There are 14 residues in the CDR3. CDR3 amino acids: CASSSYRSYNEQFF. The CDR3 DNA follows: TGTGCCAGCAGCTCGTACCGATCCTACAATGAGCAGTTCTTC.

The sample holds many counts of this clonotype. The V call is TRBV4-3, the J call TRBJ2-3; tentative D call: TRBD1 (5 bases). Germline values: CDR1 LGHNA, CDR2 YSLEER. The CDR3 sequence is 15 residues long. The ends were cut back, 4 bases at V and 3 bases at J, with 14 bases in the middle. The DNA of the CDR3 is TGCGCCAGCAGCCTCTCATGGGCAGGGACAGATACGCAGTATTTT. Translation gives CASSLSWAGTDTQYF.

This clonotype has a handful of counts. The rearrangement uses TRBV5-1 and TRBJ2-1, with a tentative D call TRBD2 (6 bases). Germline assignment: CDR1 SGHRS and CDR2 YFSETQ. V lost 3 bases to trimming and J lost 9 bases, with 16 bases between them. This CDR3 is built from 14 residues. This chain's CDR3 is CASSSGTPTPEQFF. CDR3 nucleotides: TGCGCCAGCAGCTCCGGGACTCCTACGCCTGAGCAGTTCTTC.

The chain has TRBV10-3 and TRBJ1-2; D not resolved. From germline, CDR1 is ENHRY and CDR2 SYGVKD. Trimming removed 2 bases from V and 0 bases from J, with 10 bases in between. The CDR3 loop spans 15 amino acids. This chain's CDR3 is CAISEPPAANYGYTF. DNA for the CDR3: TGTGCCATCAGTGAGCCTCCTGCAGCTAACTATGGCTACACCTTC.

This clonotype was observed a handful of times. V gene TRBV20-1 combines with J gene TRBJ1-2; a possible D gene is TRBD1 (5 bases). Between the trimmed V and J ends, which lost 6 bases and 8 bases, there was a span of 25 bases. CDR3 length equals 15 residues. The germline CDR1 and CDR2 sequences are DFQATT and SNEGSKA (reference sequence). CDR3 DNA sequence: TGCAGTGCCCGGGTCGGGGGGGAGAGGGTTTTAGGCTACACCTTC. Protein sequence: CSARVGGERVLGYTF.

This clonotype was detected only a few times. The chain is built from TRBV12-3 or TRBV12-4 and TRBJ1-2; D is perhaps TRBD1 (6 bases). The V gene lost 1 base and the J gene lost 3 bases, with 12 bases spanning the gap. The CDR3 runs 15 residues. The CDR3 sequence: CASSLGLGAHYGYTF. In DNA form, the CDR3 reads TGTGCCAGCAGTTTAGGTTTGGGGGCGCACTATGGCTACACCTTC.